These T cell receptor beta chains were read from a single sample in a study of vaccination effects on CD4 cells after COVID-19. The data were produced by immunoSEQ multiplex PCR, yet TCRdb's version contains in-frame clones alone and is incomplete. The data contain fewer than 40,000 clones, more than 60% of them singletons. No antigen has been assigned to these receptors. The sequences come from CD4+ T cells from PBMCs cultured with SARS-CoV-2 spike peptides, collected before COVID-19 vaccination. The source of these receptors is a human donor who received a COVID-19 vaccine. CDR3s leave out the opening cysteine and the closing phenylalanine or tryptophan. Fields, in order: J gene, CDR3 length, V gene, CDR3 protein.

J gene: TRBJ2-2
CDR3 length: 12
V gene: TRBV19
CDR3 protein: ATQRESNSGELF

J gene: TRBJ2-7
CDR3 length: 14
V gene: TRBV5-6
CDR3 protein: ASSARVGTGGYEQY

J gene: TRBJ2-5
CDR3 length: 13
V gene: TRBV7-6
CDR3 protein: ASSLFSGTQETQY

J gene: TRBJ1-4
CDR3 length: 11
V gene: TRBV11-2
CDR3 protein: ASSLDPGSGLF

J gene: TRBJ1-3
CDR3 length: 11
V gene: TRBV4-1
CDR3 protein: ASSQLAGNTIY

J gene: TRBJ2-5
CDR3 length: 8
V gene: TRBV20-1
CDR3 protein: SGEKETQY

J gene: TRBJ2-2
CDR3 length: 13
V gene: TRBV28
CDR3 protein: ASSPGTPNTGELF

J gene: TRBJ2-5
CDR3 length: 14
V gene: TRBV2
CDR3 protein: ASSRTGGIGGETQY

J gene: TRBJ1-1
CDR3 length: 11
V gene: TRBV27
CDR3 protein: ASSLVGNTEAF

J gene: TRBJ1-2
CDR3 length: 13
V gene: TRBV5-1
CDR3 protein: ASSPPAEPNYGYT

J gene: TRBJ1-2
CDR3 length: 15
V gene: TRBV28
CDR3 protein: ASSSVGTGSTNYGYT

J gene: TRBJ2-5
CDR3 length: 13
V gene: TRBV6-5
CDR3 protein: ASSRDGQGYGTQY

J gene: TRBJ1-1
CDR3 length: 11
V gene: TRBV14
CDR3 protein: ASSSGFYTEAF

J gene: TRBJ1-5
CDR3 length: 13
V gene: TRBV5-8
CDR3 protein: ASSRGLYSNQPQH

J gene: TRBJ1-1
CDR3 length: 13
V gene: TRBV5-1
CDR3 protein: ASSFTGGAGTEAF

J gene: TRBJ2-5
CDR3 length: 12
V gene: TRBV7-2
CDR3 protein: ASSLGVRKETQY

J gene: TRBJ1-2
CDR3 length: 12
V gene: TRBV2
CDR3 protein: ASSRTGDTYGYT

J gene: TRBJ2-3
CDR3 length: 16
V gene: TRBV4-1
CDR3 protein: ASSQEYGSGGWTNTQY

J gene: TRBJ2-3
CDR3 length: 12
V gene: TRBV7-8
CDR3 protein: ASSRGRTDDTQY

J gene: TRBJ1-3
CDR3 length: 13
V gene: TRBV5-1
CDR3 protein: ASSLVGFSGNTIY

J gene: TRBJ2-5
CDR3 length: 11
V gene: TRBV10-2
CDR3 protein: ASRGWGQETQY

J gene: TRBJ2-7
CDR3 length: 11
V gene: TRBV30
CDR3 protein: AWSVPASYEQY